The 11 T cell receptor beta chains below were found in one sample sequenced in a study of shared clonotypes between healthy human individuals. Sequencing was performed with immunoSEQ multiplex PCR; in TCRdb, only in-frame clones are kept and a portion is missing. The sample contains about 1 million clones, roughly 80% of which appear only once. The sequenced sample was memory CD4+ T cells sorted from blood. The subset is: CD45RA-negative fraction. The receptors were sampled from a man younger than 35 in good health.

This clone was seen a handful of times. This chain links TRBV6-5 with TRBJ2-3; D perhaps matches TRBD2 (6 bases). CDR1 is MNHEY and CDR2 is SVGAGI in the germline V gene. The V end was cut by 4 bases, the J end by 11 bases, with 22 bases between. CDR3 size: 15 residues. CDR3: CASSSPRDSRWGQYF. The CDR3 nucleotides are TGTGCCAGCAGTTCACCCCGGGACTCTCGATGGGGGCAGTATTTT.

This clone was observed a few times. DNA for the CDR3: TGTGCCAGCAGCGAGGCTAGCTTAAACACCGGGGAGCTGTTTTTT. It translates to CASSEASLNTGELFF. The chain is built from TRBV11-2 and TRBJ2-2; the D gene is possibly TRBD2 (5 bases). The CDR3 runs 15 residues. The ends were cut back, 5 bases at V and 2 bases at J, with 12 bases in the middle. CDR1 is SGHAT, CDR2 FQNNGV, per germline.

The CDR3, as DNA: TGTGCCAGCAGCTTCGGCGGGGGTGTGTCCGGGGAGCTGTTTTTT. Translating it yields CASSFGGGVSGELFF. This rearrangement joins TRBV5-5 to TRBJ2-2, with 7 bases matching TRBD2. Trimming at V came to 2 bases and at J to 6 bases, leaving 7 bases not matched to a gene. Looked up from germline, CDR1 is SGHKS and CDR2 is YYEKEE (reference sequence). This CDR3 has 15 amino acids. Drawing the rest from reference TRBV5-5 and TRBJ2-2, the complete variable domain is DAGVTQSPTHLIKTRGQQVTLRCSPISGHKSVSWYQQVLGQGPQFIFQYYEKEERGRGNFPDRFSARQFPNYSSELNVNALLLGDSALYLCASSFGGGVSGELFFGEGSRLTVL.

The chain couples TRBV6-1 to TRBJ2-2; D may match TRBD1 or TRBD2 (5 bases each). Trimming shortened V by 6 bases and J by 7 bases, and 15 bases separated the two germline ends. The V gene's germline CDR1 is MNHNS and CDR2 SASEGT. The CDR3 consists of 14 residues. DNA of the CDR3: TGTGCCAGCAGCCTCAACAGGAGGAGCGGGGAGCTGTTTTTT. This codes for CASSLNRRSGELFF.

This chain connects TRBV6-1 to TRBJ1-2; the match to TRBD1 covers 9 bases. The CDR3 sequence is 14 residues long. The V and J ends lost 6 bases and 8 bases, in that order; junction bases with no gene match: 10. From germline, CDR1 is MNHNS and CDR2 SASEGT. In nucleotides, the CDR3 is TGTGCCAGCAGAACTACCGGGACAGGGCCCGGCTACACCTTC. The encoded protein is CASRTTGTGPGYTF.

The sample holds a few counts of this clone. The gene calls are TRBV11-2 and TRBJ2-7; possibly TRBD1 for D (6 bases). Germline lookup yields CDR1 SGHAT and CDR2 FQNNGV. Trimming took 7 bases from V and 3 from J, leaving 22 bases between them. The CDR3 extends over 16 amino acids. The CDR3 here is CASTISGTLKRYEQYF. CDR3 in DNA: TGTGCCAGCACCATATCCGGGACACTAAAACGCTACGAGCAGTACTTC.

The gene calls are TRBV11-3 and TRBJ2-7; a weak D match, TRBD1 (6 bases). CDR1 is SGHNT and CDR2 is YENEEA in the germline V gene. The V end was cut by 5 bases, the J end by 2 bases, with 31 bases between. The CDR3 contains 20 residues. Here the CDR3 DNA reads TGTGCCAGCAGCATCCCCCCCCGGGACATAAAGGCGCCTAGAACCTACGAGCAGTACTTC. Translating it yields CASSIPPRDIKAPRTYEQYF.

The rearrangement links TRBV7-8 to TRBJ2-2; 9 bases match TRBD2. CDR1 SGHVS and CDR2 FQNEAQ come from the germline V gene. The trim removed 4 bases at V and 1 base at J, leaving 7 bases unmatched. This CDR3 region has 17 residues. The CDR3, as DNA: TGTGCCAGCAGCTCCTGGGTTAGCGGGGGGAACACCGGGGAGCTGTTTTTT. Residues: CASSSWVSGGNTGELFF.

This sequence joins TRBV30 and TRBJ1-2; TRBD1 matches 8 bases. The ends lost 5 bases at V and 5 bases at J; junction bases unmatched: 7. Germline V gene data show CDR1 as GTSNPN and CDR2 as SVGIG (reference sequence). The CDR3 is made up of 13 amino acids. In DNA, the CDR3 is TGTGCCTGGGGACAGGGAGGATGGTATGGCTACACCTTC. Amino acid sequence: CAWGQGGWYGYTF.

This chain uses TRBV25-1 with TRBJ2-1; possible D gene TRBD2, 7 bases. Trimming removed 4 bases from V and 2 bases from J, with 12 bases in between. CDR1 MGHDK and CDR2 SYGVNS come from the germline V gene. The CDR3 is 15 amino acids. The CDR3 coding sequence is TGTGCCAGCAGTGTCCCCGGGGGGCCCTACAATGAGCAGTTCTTC. Translation gives CASSVPGGPYNEQFF.

The rearrangement uses TRBV15 and TRBJ2-5; TRBD2 might be the D (6 bases). The CDR3 consists of 14 residues. The V end was cut by 8 bases, the J end by 1 base, with 14 bases between. Germline loops: CDR1 LNHNV, CDR2 YYDKDF (reference sequence). The CDR3: CATGKAGIQETQYF. The CDR3 DNA is TGTGCCACCGGGAAGGCGGGAATCCAAGAGACCCAGTACTTC. Full variable domain (outside the CDR3, taken from reference TRBV15 and TRBJ2-5): DAMVIQNPRYQVTQFGKPVTLSCSQTLNHNVMYWYQQKSSQAPKLLFHYYDKDFNNEADTPDNFQSRRPNTSFCFLDIRSPGLGDTAMYLCATGKAGIQETQYFGPGTRLLVL.